Sequencing of this T cell receptor (beta chain) was carried out in a study of CD8 T cells in ankylosing spondylitis. TCRdb recomputed calls from the 5' RACE reads with MiXCR, one row per CDR3 protein. Of tens of thousands of distinct CDR3 sequences detected, about 9% appear once; the ten largest clones hold approximately 30%. From germline, CDR1 is WNHNN and CDR2 SYGVQD (reference sequence). Trimming at V came to 3 bases and at J to 7 bases, leaving 8 bases not matched to a gene. CDR3 size: 16 residues. At least ten counts were recorded for this clonotype. The antigen remains unidentified. General study findings and limits: What appeared characteristic of ankylosing spondylitis blood was a TCR beta motif of several highly homologous variants. Clones that were linked to disease were CD8+ and were relatively rare in peripheral blood. The study looked at matched synovial fluid samples from ankylosing spondylitis patients. Disease-linked clones were reported to be significantly enriched there. Past studies reported some motif variants in reactive arthritis synovial fluid and blood.

The receptor's source is a male donor with ankylosing spondylitis. Source material: blood, either unsorted or a sorted T cell fraction (not recorded which). The chain is built from TRBV10-1 and TRBJ2-1; 11 positions match TRBD2. DNA for the CDR3: TGCGCCAGCAGTGATGGGACAGGACTAGCGGGTAATGAGCAGTTCTTC. Its protein is CASSDGTGLAGNEQFF.